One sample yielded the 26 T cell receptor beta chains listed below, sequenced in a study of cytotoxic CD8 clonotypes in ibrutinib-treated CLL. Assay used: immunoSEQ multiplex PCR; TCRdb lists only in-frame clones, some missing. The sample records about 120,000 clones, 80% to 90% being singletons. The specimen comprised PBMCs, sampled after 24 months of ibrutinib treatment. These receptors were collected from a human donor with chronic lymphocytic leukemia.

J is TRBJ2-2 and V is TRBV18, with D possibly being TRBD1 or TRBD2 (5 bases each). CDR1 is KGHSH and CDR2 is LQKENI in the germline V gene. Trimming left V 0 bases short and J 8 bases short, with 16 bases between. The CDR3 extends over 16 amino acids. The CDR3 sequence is CASSPPIPRGPGELFF. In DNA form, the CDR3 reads TGTGCCAGCTCACCACCGATACCCCGGGGCCCGGGGGAGCTGTTTTTT.

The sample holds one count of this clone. The CDR3 nucleotides read TGTGCCAGCAGCGTAGTCGGGAGAACGAACACCGGGGAGCTGTTTTTT. It is translated as CASSVVGRTNTGELFF. The chain couples TRBV9 to TRBJ2-2, with a tentative D call TRBD2 (6 bases). Trimming shortened V by 0 bases and J by 0 bases, and 9 bases separated the two germline ends. The V gene's germline CDR1 is SGDLS and CDR2 YYNGEE. This CDR3 has 16 residues.

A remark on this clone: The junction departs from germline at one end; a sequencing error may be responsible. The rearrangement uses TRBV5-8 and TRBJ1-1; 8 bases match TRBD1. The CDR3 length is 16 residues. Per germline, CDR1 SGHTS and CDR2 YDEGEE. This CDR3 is CASSPGTGGGNPEAFF. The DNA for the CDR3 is TGTGCCAGCAGCCCCGGGACAGGCGGAGGGAACCCTGAAGCTTTCTTT.

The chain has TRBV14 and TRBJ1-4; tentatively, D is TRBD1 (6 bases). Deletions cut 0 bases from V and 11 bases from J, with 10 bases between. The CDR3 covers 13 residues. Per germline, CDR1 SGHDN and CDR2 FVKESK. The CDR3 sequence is CASSQDPQGKLFF. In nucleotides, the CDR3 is TGTGCCAGCAGCCAAGACCCCCAGGGGAAACTGTTTTTT.

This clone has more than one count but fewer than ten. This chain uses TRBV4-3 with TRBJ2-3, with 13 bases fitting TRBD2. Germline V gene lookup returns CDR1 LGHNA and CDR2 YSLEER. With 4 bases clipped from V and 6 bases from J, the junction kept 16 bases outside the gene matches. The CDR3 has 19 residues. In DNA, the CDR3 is TGCGCCAGCAGCCGAAGGGGACTAGCGGGAAGGAGAAAGACTGATACGCAGTATTTT. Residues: CASSRRGLAGRRKTDTQYF.

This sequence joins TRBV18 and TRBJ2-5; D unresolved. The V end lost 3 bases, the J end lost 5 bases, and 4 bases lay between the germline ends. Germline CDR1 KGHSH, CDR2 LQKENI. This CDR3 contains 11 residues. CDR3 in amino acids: CASSPKETQYF. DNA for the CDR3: TGTGCCAGCTCACCCAAGGAGACCCAGTACTTC.

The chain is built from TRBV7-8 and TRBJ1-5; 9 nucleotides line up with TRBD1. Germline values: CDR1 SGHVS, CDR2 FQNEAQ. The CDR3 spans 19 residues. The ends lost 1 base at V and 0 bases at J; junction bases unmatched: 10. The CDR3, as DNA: TGTGCCAGCAGCTTAGGAAGGGACAGGGCAAAGATTAGCAATCAGCCCCAGCATTTT. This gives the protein CASSLGRDRAKISNQPQHF.

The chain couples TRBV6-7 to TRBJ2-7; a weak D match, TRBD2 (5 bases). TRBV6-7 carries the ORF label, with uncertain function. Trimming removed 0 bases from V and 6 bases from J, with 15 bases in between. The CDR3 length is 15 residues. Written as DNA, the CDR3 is TGTGCCAGCAGTTACTCGGACGCCCTAGCCTTCGAGCAGTACTTC. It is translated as CASSYSDALAFEQYF.

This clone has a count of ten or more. In DNA, the CDR3 is TGTGCCAGCAGCTTTAGGGTGGGCGGGGAGACCCAGTACTTC. Residues: CASSFRVGGETQYF. J is TRBJ2-5 and V is TRBV7-2; the D gene is possibly TRBD2 (5 bases). Trimming cost V 3 bases and J 5 bases, with 13 bases left between them. Germline V gene lookup returns CDR1 SGHTA and CDR2 FQGNSA. There are 14 residues in the CDR3. Full variable domain (remainder filled in from reference TRBV7-2 and TRBJ2-5): GAGVSQSPSNKVTEKGKDVELRCDPISGHTALYWYRQSLGQGLEFLIYFQGNSAPDKSGLPSDRFSAERTGGSVSTLTIQRTQQEDSAVYLCASSFRVGGETQYFGPGTRLLVL.

DNA of the CDR3: TGTGCCAGCAGCCAAGATCCCTCATATTTTAGCGGGGGACCTTACAATGAGCAGTTCTTC. It codes for CASSQDPSYFSGGPYNEQFF. The chain uses TRBV4-2 and TRBJ2-1; TRBD2 aligns across 9 bases. There are 20 residues in the CDR3. Looked up from germline, CDR1 is LGHNA and CDR2 is YNFKEQ. J gave up 4 bases and V 0 bases, and 16 bases lay outside the gene matches.

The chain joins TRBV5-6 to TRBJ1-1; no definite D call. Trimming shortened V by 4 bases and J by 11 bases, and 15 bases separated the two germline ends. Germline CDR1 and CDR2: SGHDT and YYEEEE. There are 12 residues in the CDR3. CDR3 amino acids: CASSRPTGLAFF. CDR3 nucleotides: TGTGCCAGCAGCCGGCCAACGGGTCTGGCTTTCTTT.

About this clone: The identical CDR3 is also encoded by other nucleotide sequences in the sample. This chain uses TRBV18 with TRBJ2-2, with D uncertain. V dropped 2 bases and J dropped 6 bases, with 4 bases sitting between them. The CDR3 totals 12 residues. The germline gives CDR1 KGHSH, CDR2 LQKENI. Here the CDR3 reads CASSPVPGELFF. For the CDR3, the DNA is TGTGCCAGCTCACCAGTTCCCGGGGAGCTGTTTTTT.

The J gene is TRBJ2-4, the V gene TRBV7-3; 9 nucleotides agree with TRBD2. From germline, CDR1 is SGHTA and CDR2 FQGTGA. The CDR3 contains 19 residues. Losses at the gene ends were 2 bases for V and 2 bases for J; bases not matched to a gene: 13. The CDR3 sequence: CASSLEASGVDGTKNIQYF. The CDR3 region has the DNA TGTGCCAGCAGCTTAGAGGCTAGCGGGGTGGACGGAACCAAAAACATTCAGTACTTC.

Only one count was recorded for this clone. The CDR3 is CASNTGALNTEAFF. The CDR3 DNA reads as TGTGCCAGCAATACAGGGGCCCTGAACACTGAAGCTTTCTTT. This chain joins TRBV6-1 and TRBJ1-1; 7 positions match TRBD1. The CDR3 is made up of 14 amino acids. Germline V gene sequence: CDR1 MNHNS, CDR2 SASEGT. Trimming removed 7 bases from V and 0 bases from J; junction bases left unmatched: 5.

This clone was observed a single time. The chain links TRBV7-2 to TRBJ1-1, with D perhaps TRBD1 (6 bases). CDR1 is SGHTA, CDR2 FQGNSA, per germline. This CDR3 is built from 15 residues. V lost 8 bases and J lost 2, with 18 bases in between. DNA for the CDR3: TGTGCCAGCTGCCAGGGGTTGGGTGGTAACACTGAAGCTTTCTTT. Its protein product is CASCQGLGGNTEAFF.

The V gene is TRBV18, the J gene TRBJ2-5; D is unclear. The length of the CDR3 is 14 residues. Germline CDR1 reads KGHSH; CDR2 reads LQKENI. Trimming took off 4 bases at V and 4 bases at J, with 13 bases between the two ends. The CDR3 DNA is TGTGCCAGCTCACGAGTTGTGGCCGGAGAGACCCAGTACTTC. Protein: CASSRVVAGETQYF.

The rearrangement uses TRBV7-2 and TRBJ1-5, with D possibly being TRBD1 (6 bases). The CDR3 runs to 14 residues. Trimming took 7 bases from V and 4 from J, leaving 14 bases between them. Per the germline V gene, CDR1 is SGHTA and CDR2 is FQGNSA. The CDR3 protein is CASNEGGVNQPQHF. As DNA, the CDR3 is TGTGCCAGCAACGAAGGGGGGGTTAATCAGCCCCAGCATTTT.

The CDR3 protein is CSVIPYLAGGISTDTQYF. In DNA form, the CDR3 reads TGCAGCGTTATACCTTATCTCGCAGGGGGAATAAGCACAGATACGCAGTATTTT. The chain recombines TRBV29-1 with TRBJ2-3; 7 positions agree with TRBD1. This CDR3 is built from 18 residues. After removal of 5 bases from V and 0 bases from J, the junction contained 17 bases not matched to a gene. Looked up from germline, CDR1 is SQVTM and CDR2 is ANQGSEA.

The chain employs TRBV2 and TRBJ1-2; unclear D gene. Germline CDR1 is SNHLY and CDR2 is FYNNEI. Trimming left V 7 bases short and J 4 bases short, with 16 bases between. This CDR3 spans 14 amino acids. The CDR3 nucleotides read TGTGCCAGCAAGGAGAGTGGGCCTTCCTATGGCTACACCTTC. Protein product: CASKESGPSYGYTF.

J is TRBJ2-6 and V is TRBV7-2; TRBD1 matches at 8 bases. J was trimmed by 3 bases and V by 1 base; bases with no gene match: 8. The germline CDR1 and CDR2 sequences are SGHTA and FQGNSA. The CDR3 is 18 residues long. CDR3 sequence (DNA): TGTGCCAGCAGCTTAGTGTCCCAGGGGGCAGGTGGGGCCAACGTCCTGACTTTC. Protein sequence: CASSLVSQGAGGANVLTF.

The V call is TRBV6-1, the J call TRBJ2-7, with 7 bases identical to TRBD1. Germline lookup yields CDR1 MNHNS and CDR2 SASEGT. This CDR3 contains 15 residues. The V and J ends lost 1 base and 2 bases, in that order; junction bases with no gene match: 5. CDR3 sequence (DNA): TGTGCCAGCAGTGAAGGGACAGGTGGACCCTACGAGCAGTACTTC. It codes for CASSEGTGGPYEQYF.

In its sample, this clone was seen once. In DNA, the CDR3 is TGCGCCAGCAGCTTGGGGACAGGCCTCTTTGGAAACACCATATATTTT. It encodes CASSLGTGLFGNTIYF. V is TRBV5-1 and J is TRBJ1-3; 7 bases fit TRBD1. The junction had 6 bases not matched to a gene; V was cut back by 0 bases and J by 3 bases. Germline CDR1 is SGHRS and CDR2 is YFSETQ. CDR3 size: 16 residues.

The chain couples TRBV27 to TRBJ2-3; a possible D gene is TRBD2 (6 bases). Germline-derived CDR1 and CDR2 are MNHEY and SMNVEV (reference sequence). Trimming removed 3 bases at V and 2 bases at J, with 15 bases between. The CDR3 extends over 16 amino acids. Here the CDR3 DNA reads TGTGCCAGCAGTTTGAGGTCCGGGAGCAACACAGATACGCAGTATTTT. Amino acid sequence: CASSLRSGSNTDTQYF.

The CDR3 DNA is TGTGCCAGCAGTGAAAGGGGGACGTCCTATGGCTACACCTTC. It specifies CASSERGTSYGYTF. V and J are TRBV2 and TRBJ1-2, with D perhaps matching TRBD1 (6 bases). V dropped 2 bases and J dropped 4 bases, with 11 bases sitting between them. Germline CDR1 and CDR2: SNHLY and FYNNEI. The CDR3 length is 14 residues.

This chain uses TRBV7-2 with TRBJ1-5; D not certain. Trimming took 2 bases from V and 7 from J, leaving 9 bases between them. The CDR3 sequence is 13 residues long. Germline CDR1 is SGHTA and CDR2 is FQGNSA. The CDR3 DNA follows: TGTGCCAGCAGCTTATCGATGGGACAGCCCCAGCATTTT. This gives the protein CASSLSMGQPQHF.

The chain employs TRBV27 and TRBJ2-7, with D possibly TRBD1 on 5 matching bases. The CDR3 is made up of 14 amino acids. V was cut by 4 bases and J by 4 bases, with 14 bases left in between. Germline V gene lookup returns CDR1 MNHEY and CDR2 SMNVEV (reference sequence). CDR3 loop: CASSSLAGLYEQYF. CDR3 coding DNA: TGTGCCAGCAGTTCTTTAGCAGGGTTGTACGAGCAGTACTTC.